The next 4 T cell receptor beta chains were all read from a single sample in a study of beta chain features in type 1 diabetes. TCRB transcripts that were expressed got sequenced, as all of the isolated RNA had been reverse transcribed. Sequencing was performed with immunoSEQ multiplex PCR; in TCRdb, only in-frame clones are kept and a portion is missing. The profile shows over 40,000 clones, roughly 56% of them singletons. The source material was Tregs from blood. All receptors derive from a woman under 30 in good health.

This clone showed up just a few times. DNA of the CDR3: TGTGCCTGGAGTCGCACCGGGACAGATGAAGCTTTCTTT. As protein: CAWSRTGTDEAFF. The chain employs TRBV30 and TRBJ1-1; 7 positions agree with TRBD1. V lost 2 bases and J lost 7; bases outside the gene matches: 7. This CDR3 spans 13 amino acids. CDR1 and CDR2 from the germline V gene are GTSNPN and SVGIG (reference sequence).

This sequence joins TRBV6-1 and TRBJ2-1, with 7 bases that match TRBD1. The CDR3 extends over 13 amino acids. The trim removed 6 bases at V and 15 bases at J, leaving 14 bases unmatched. Germline assignment: CDR1 MNHNS and CDR2 SASEGT. CDR3 residues: CASSKGQLIYGFF. Written as DNA, the CDR3 is TGTGCCAGCAGCAAGGGACAGCTCATTTATGGGTTCTTC.

The chain is built from TRBV6-1 and TRBJ2-3; 12 bases match TRBD2. There are 16 residues in the CDR3. The germline gives CDR1 MNHNS, CDR2 SASEGT. The V and J ends lost 3 bases and 4 bases, in that order; junction bases with no gene match: 5. The DNA of the CDR3 is TGTGCCAGCAGTGATAGGACTAGCGGGACTGCAGATACGCAGTATTTT. This translates into CASSDRTSGTADTQYF.

The V and J genes are TRBV11-2 and TRBJ2-3; D is undetermined. This CDR3 is built from 12 residues. Deletions cut 1 base from V and 5 bases from J, with 4 bases between. From germline, CDR1 is SGHAT and CDR2 FQNNGV. CDR3 region: CASSLAVDTQYF. The CDR3 region has the DNA TGTGCCAGCAGCTTAGCTGTAGATACGCAGTATTTT.